Here is one T cell receptor (beta chain) with its context. Its recognized antigen is unknown. Per-nucleotide qualities are absent, and no much larger clonotype sits a single base away. In the paper's terms, the time point label means: sample taken at primary tumor resection. Donors were 72 patients with early-stage, untreated non-small cell lung cancer from the lung TRACERx cohort. TCR sequencing used whole RNA extracted from tumor and nontumor lung tissue, or from cryopreserved PBMC samples, without cell sorting. Patients were selected for TCR sequencing only if sufficient RNA was available from at least two tumor regions. Before selection, tumor and adjacent nontumor lung specimens were reviewed by a lung pathologist. The data stem from a study of spatial heterogeneity in lung cancer (dated by TCRdb to between 2019 and 2020). General notes on the study: Beta-chain transcripts were consistently detected in greater numbers than alpha-chain transcripts, which likely reflected higher beta-chain transcript abundance. A strong correlation was found between TCR transcript counts in tumor regions and a T cell transcriptional module score from matched bulk RNA-seq. In the raw uncorrected reads, each unique combination of TCR and UMI appeared more than ten times on average. The study quantitatively compared TCR alpha and beta repertoires across multiple tumor regions, matched nontumor lung and blood in non-small cell lung cancer. The study linked features of the TCR repertoire to counts of nonsynonymous mutations, which were determined by whole-exome sequencing of tumor tissue. At surgery, both alpha and beta chains were TCR-sequenced in under 250 tumor regions, fewer than 80 matched nontumor lung samples and 56 PBMC samples.

Receptor amplification or capture employed 5' RACE. Sequencing instrument: NextSeq 500. The TCR library protocol attached a unique molecular identifier to each TCR cDNA molecule to allow correction of PCR and sequencing errors. The paper's processing steps were these. TCR identification, UMI-based error correction and CDR3 extraction were all carried out with Decombinator tools. Expanded TCRs were defined as those above a frequency of 2 per 1,000, corresponding to the top 1% of the tumor frequency distribution. Expanded tumor TCRs were classed as regional if statistically deemed absent (corrected P<0.05) from at least one tumor region, otherwise ubiquitous. Each repertoire was subsampled 100 times to 5,000 TCRs, after which Renyi diversity was computed with the R vegan package. CDR3 similarity networks were constructed using string-kernel similarity of amino acid triplets, with links drawn between CDR3s whose pairwise similarity was above 0.82. TCRdb trimmed public reads at Q25 via fastp, called clones via MiXCR and kept in-frame beta chains. Identical CDR3 protein sequences are pooled into one entry, listed with their most common genes and DNA. These V and J calls originate from TCRdb's pipeline instead of the authors' own analysis. The sample table contains approximately 9,500 distinct CDR3 sequences; only one count was recorded for under 8.5% of them. The ten largest clones add up to over 15% of the sample.

Study-wide conclusions, independent of this receptor: Counts of ubiquitous and regional expanded TCRs were found to correlate with counts of ubiquitous and regional nonsynonymous mutations, respectively. The number of expanded intratumoral alpha and beta TCRs correlated with the tumor nonsynonymous mutation count. TCR-seq was estimated to cover only approximately 6.4% of tumor T cells for alpha chains and approximately 12% for beta chains. Confirming at a functional level the hypothesis that regional TCRs recognize regional mutations was considered to require additional single-cell paired TCR alpha and beta sequencing.

The V and J ends are trimmed by 3 bases and 3 bases, leaving 8 bases between them. The germline V gene (reference sequence) gives CDR1 as DFQATT and CDR2 as SNEGSKA. Spanning cysteine to phenylalanine, the CDR3 consists of 12 amino acids. The DNA shown is the 36-base CDR3, in frame from base 1. The TCR originated in a male donor with early-stage non-small cell lung cancer. The sequence links TRBV20-1 to TRBJ1-1; the D gene cannot be resolved reliably. This material consisted of lung tumor tissue, taken at surgery. CDR3 region: CSASLQDTEAFF. The bases are TGCAGTGCTAGCCTCCAAGACACTGAAGCTTTCTTT.